The 32 T cell receptor beta chains presented below share a single source sample, sequenced in a study of cytomegalovirus exposure and HLA in healthy donors. With 60 Vbeta and 13 Jbeta primers, the PCR was carried out. Only in-frame clones appear in the TCRdb table, and some are missing; sequencing was by immunoSEQ multiplex PCR. The sample shows about 140,000 clones, 70% of them seen only once. The sequenced material came from PBMCs. These receptors were obtained from a woman aged 55-75 years in good health and CMV-seropositive.

This chain joins TRBV28 and TRBJ1-2; tentatively, D is TRBD1 (5 bases). Germline lookup yields CDR1 MDHEN and CDR2 SYDVKM. The CDR3 runs to 16 residues. The V and J ends lost 2 bases and 0 bases respectively, with 13 bases between them. The CDR3 sequence is CASSLDSYKSNYGYTF. As DNA, the CDR3 is TGTGCCAGCAGTTTAGACAGCTACAAATCTAACTATGGCTACACCTTC.

The chain joins TRBV2 to TRBJ2-1; D not certain. The germline V gene has CDR1 SNHLY and CDR2 FYNNEI. V gave up 2 bases and J gave up 5 bases, with 10 bases separating them. The CDR3 runs to 14 residues. The CDR3 bases are TGTGCCAGCAGTGAAAGAACTAACGACAATGAGCAGTTCTTC. This sequence encodes CASSERTNDNEQFF.

The chain uses TRBV20-1 and TRBJ1-2; maybe TRBD1 (6 bases). CDR1 is DFQATT and CDR2 is SNEGSKA in the germline V gene (reference sequence). The CDR3 loop spans 11 amino acids. V was clipped by 4 bases and J by 3 bases, with 6 bases between them. The CDR3 here is CSANRDYGYTF. The CDR3 bases are TGCAGTGCTAACAGGGACTATGGCTACACCTTC.

The chain links TRBV19 to TRBJ1-2; maybe TRBD1 (5 bases). The CDR3 totals 13 residues. Germline CDR1 reads LNHDA; CDR2 reads SQIVND (reference sequence). V shed 6 bases and J shed 2 bases, with 10 bases lying between them. The CDR3 loop reads CASRGEENYGYTF. The CDR3 region has the DNA TGTGCCAGTAGGGGGGAGGAAAACTATGGCTACACCTTC.

This clone was observed a few times. This chain uses TRBV6-1 with TRBJ2-5, with TRBD2 as a possible D gene (7 bases). V lost 3 bases, J lost 2 bases, and 16 bases lay in between. Per germline, CDR1 MNHNS and CDR2 SASEGT. There are 16 residues in the CDR3. Here the CDR3 reads CASSELGGGPQETQYF. In nucleotides, the CDR3 is TGTGCCAGCAGTGAGCTTGGGGGGGGGCCACAAGAGACCCAGTACTTC.

The rearrangement links TRBV5-1 to TRBJ2-3, with 12 positions matching TRBD2. V shed 4 bases and J 6 bases; nucleotides not matched to a gene: 9. The CDR3 has 16 amino acids. Looked up from germline, CDR1 is SGHRS and CDR2 is YFSETQ. The CDR3 region has the DNA TGCGCCAGCAGCACGGCGGCGCTAGCGGGAGGGGATACGCAGTATTTT. Its protein is CASSTAALAGGDTQYF.

CDR3 loop: CASSLVFSTGELFF. The CDR3 nucleotides are TGTGCCAGCAGCTTGGTTTTCTCCACCGGGGAGCTGTTTTTT. This chain links TRBV5-6 with TRBJ2-2; D unresolved. V was pared by 0 bases and J by 4 bases, with 7 bases between. Germline CDR1 SGHDT, CDR2 YYEEEE. This CDR3 region has 14 residues.

In its sample, this clone was seen a few times. This CDR3 is also generated by other DNA sequences in the sample. The chain joins TRBV10-3 to TRBJ1-2; D gene unclear. CDR1 is ENHRY, CDR2 SYGVKD, per germline. There are 13 residues in the CDR3. The V and J ends lost 0 bases and 4 bases respectively, with 6 bases between them. This chain's CDR3 is CAISESRGYGYTF. The CDR3 DNA follows: TGTGCCATCAGTGAGTCGCGCGGCTATGGCTACACCTTC.

The genes are TRBV6-5 and TRBJ2-7, with 10 nucleotides matching TRBD2. With 9 bases clipped from V and 4 bases from J, the junction kept 12 bases outside the gene matches. The CDR3 contains 15 residues. The germline CDR1 and CDR2 sequences are MNHEY and SVGAGI. In DNA form, the CDR3 reads TGTGCCAGTTCGAGGGGGTCAGCGGGAGGGTACGAGCAGTACTTC. Amino acids: CASSRGSAGGYEQYF.

The chain carries TRBV2 and TRBJ1-5; no clear D gene. Per germline, CDR1 SNHLY and CDR2 FYNNEI. The CDR3 loop spans 11 amino acids. Trimming removed 4 bases from V and 6 bases from J, with 4 bases in between. The CDR3 DNA reads as TGTGCCAGCAGTGCCGGTCAGCCCCAGCATTTT. Its translation is CASSAGQPQHF.

The V gene is TRBV28, the J gene TRBJ2-4; tentative D call: TRBD2 (7 bases). The germline V gene encodes CDR1 MDHEN and CDR2 SYDVKM. This CDR3 is built from 17 residues. Trimming cost V 5 bases and J 3 bases, with 20 bases left between them. CDR3: CASSRPAGVTGKNIQYF. CDR3 coding DNA: TGTGCCAGCAGTCGCCCGGCGGGGGTGACAGGCAAAAACATTCAGTACTTC.

This clone was detected only a few times. The chain joins TRBV27 to TRBJ1-5, with 7 bases matching TRBD1. The CDR3 spans 15 residues. Germline loops: CDR1 MNHEY, CDR2 SMNVEV (reference sequence). Trimming cost V 8 bases and J 0 bases; bases outside gene matches: 7. The CDR3 nucleotides read TGTGCCAGCCGAGTGGGACAGTATAGCAATCAGCCCCAGCATTTT. Translating it yields CASRVGQYSNQPQHF.

This clone has just a few counts. V gene TRBV29-1 combines with J gene TRBJ2-1; D remains ambiguous. Trimming removed 4 bases from V and 5 bases from J, with 12 bases in between. The CDR3 sequence is 13 residues long. From germline, CDR1 is SQVTM and CDR2 ANQGSEA. The CDR3: CSVGPNTHNEQFF. The DNA for the CDR3 is TGCAGCGTTGGGCCGAATACCCACAATGAGCAGTTCTTC.

CDR3 sequence (DNA): TGTGCCAGCAGTTACGCGGCAGGGTTAAGTAGCGGCCAGTATTTT. This encodes CASSYAAGLSSGQYF. V usage is TRBV6-6 and J usage is TRBJ2-3; D is perhaps TRBD2 (6 bases). This CDR3 contains 15 residues. The V and J ends lost 2 bases and 12 bases respectively, with 21 bases between them. CDR1 is MNHNY, CDR2 SVGAGI, per germline (reference sequence).

The chain couples TRBV23-1 to TRBJ1-5, with 8 bases fitting TRBD1. TRBV23-1 is an ORF for which the function is uncertain. This CDR3 region has 15 residues. The J segment lost 6 bases and the V segment lost 0 bases, leaving 4 bases of the junction unmatched. The CDR3 sequence: CASSQSTGGGQPQHF. CDR3 bases: TGCGCCAGCAGTCAATCCACAGGGGGTGGTCAGCCCCAGCATTTT.

This clone was counted only a few times. The V gene is TRBV2, the J gene TRBJ2-2; D may be TRBD2 (7 bases). CDR1 is SNHLY and CDR2 is FYNNEI in the germline V gene. The CDR3 spans 15 residues. Trimming stripped 7 bases from V and 8 bases from J, with 20 bases between. The CDR3 coding sequence is TGTGCCAGCAACTACTTCTTGGGGGGGGCTGGGGAGCTGTTTTTT. It specifies CASNYFLGGAGELFF.

On this clone itself: Different DNA sequences within this sample yield the same CDR3. The chain is built from TRBV6-1 and TRBJ1-2; 7 bases fit TRBD1. J gave up 0 bases and V 5 bases, and 3 bases lay outside the gene matches. Germline V gene data show CDR1 as MNHNS and CDR2 as SASEGT. This CDR3 contains 14 residues. Written as DNA, the CDR3 is TGTGCCAGCAGTCCAGGGACAGCTAACTATGGCTACACCTTC. It specifies CASSPGTANYGYTF.

V usage is TRBV6-1 and J usage is TRBJ2-1; D is possibly TRBD2 (5 bases). Trimming cost V 4 bases and J 6 bases, with 10 bases left between them. The CDR3 is made up of 13 amino acids. Germline loops: CDR1 MNHNS, CDR2 SASEGT. The CDR3 protein is CASSGGLTNEQFF. The CDR3 DNA reads as TGTGCCAGCAGTGGCGGACTTACCAATGAGCAGTTCTTC.

The CDR3 DNA reads as TGCGCCAGCAGCACTAGCGGGAGGAGCAATGAGCAGTTCTTC. It codes for CASSTSGRSNEQFF. The chain employs TRBV5-1 and TRBJ2-1, with 12 nucleotides matching TRBD2. The CDR3 contains 14 residues. V gave up 4 bases and J gave up 6 bases; unmatched junction bases: 2. Germline lookup yields CDR1 SGHRS and CDR2 YFSETQ.

This clone was detected only a few times. J is TRBJ1-3 and V is TRBV4-1, with D unresolved. V was shortened by 5 bases and J by 0 bases, with 8 bases between the two germline ends. Germline-derived CDR1 and CDR2 are MGHRA and YSYEKL. CDR3 length: 14 residues. DNA of the CDR3: TGCGCCAGCAGCTATAGCGGCTCTGGAAACACCATATATTTT. Translated: CASSYSGSGNTIYF.

The chain links TRBV5-1 to TRBJ2-7; D perhaps matches TRBD1 (5 bases). Germline V gives CDR1 SGHRS, CDR2 YFSETQ. V was pared by 0 bases and J by 3 bases, with 13 bases between. This CDR3 contains 15 residues. The CDR3: CASSLEDRSIYEQYF. Written as DNA, the CDR3 is TGCGCCAGCAGCTTGGAAGACAGATCAATCTACGAGCAGTACTTC.

This clone turned up a few times. The chain has TRBV2 and TRBJ1-2; tentatively, D is TRBD1 (5 bases). CDR1 is SNHLY and CDR2 is FYNNEI in the germline V gene. The CDR3 runs to 15 residues. V lost 5 bases to trimming and J lost 0 bases, with 13 bases between them. DNA for the CDR3: TGTGCCAGCAGTCCTCAGGGACTATCTAACTATGGCTACACCTTC. Protein product: CASSPQGLSNYGYTF.

This clone has a single count. CDR3: CASSSISGSGRETQYF. DNA for the CDR3: TGTGCCAGCAGCTCGATTAGCGGGAGTGGGAGGGAGACCCAGTACTTC. The chain couples TRBV5-6 to TRBJ2-5; TRBD2 matches 9 bases. Germline-derived CDR1 and CDR2 are SGHDT and YYEEEE. The CDR3 totals 16 residues. The J segment lost 5 bases and the V segment lost 3 bases, leaving 11 bases of the junction unmatched. The whole variable domain, remainder taken from reference TRBV5-6 and TRBJ2-5, is DAGVTQSPTHLIKTRGQQVTLRCSPKSGHDTVSWYQQALGQGPQFIFQYYEEEERQRGNFPDRFSGHQFPNYSSELNVNALLLGDSALYLCASSSISGSGRETQYFGPGTRLLVL.

The rearrangement joins TRBV7-9 to TRBJ1-2; no definite D call. From germline, CDR1 is SEHNR and CDR2 FQNEAQ (reference sequence). The CDR3 runs to 14 residues. V dropped 5 bases and J dropped 7 bases, with 17 bases sitting between them. CDR3 DNA: TGTGCCAGCAGCCTTGGAGGCCAATTGGGTGGCTACACCTTC. This gives the protein CASSLGGQLGGYTF.

The J gene is TRBJ1-1, the V gene TRBV7-9; 9 bases are a match to TRBD1. The CDR3 extends over 13 amino acids. The junction had 7 bases not matched to a gene; V was cut back by 7 bases and J by 7 bases. The V gene's germline CDR1 is SEHNR and CDR2 FQNEAQ (reference sequence). CDR3 nucleotide sequence: TGTGCCAGCACAACGGCGGGACAGGGTGAAGCTTTCTTT. The encoded protein is CASTTAGQGEAFF.

This clone was seen once. The chain recombines TRBV5-1 with TRBJ1-1; the match to TRBD1 covers 11 bases. CDR1 is SGHRS and CDR2 is YFSETQ in the germline V gene. This CDR3 is built from 16 residues. V trimming: 2 bases; J trimming: 5 bases; junction bases outside the gene matches: 8. For the CDR3, the DNA is TGCGCCAGCAGCTTTCGGGGACAGGGGGTCCGGACTGAAGCTTTCTTT. Its translation is CASSFRGQGVRTEAFF. The variable domain in full, completed from reference TRBV5-1 and TRBJ1-1, reads KAGVTQTPRYLIKTRGQQVTLSCSPISGHRSVSWYQQTPGQGLQFLFEYFSETQRNKGNFPGRFSGRQFSNSRSEMNVSTLELGDSALYLCASSFRGQGVRTEAFFGQGTRLTVV.

The chain is built from TRBV5-1 and TRBJ1-1; 8 nucleotides agree with TRBD1. V gave up 4 bases and J gave up 5 bases; unmatched junction bases: 10. The CDR3 is made up of 15 amino acids. From germline, CDR1 is SGHRS and CDR2 YFSETQ. The CDR3 spells CASSGDRPRGTEAFF. For the CDR3, the DNA is TGCGCCAGCAGCGGGGACAGGCCCCGGGGTACTGAAGCTTTCTTT.

This clone was counted a few times. V gene TRBV28 combines with J gene TRBJ2-1; 11 bases agree with TRBD2. This CDR3 contains 15 residues. The ends lost 6 bases at V and 10 bases at J; junction bases unmatched: 11. Germline values: CDR1 MDHEN, CDR2 SYDVKM. The CDR3 loop reads CASRANLAGGGEQFF. CDR3 DNA sequence: TGTGCCAGCAGGGCGAATCTAGCGGGAGGAGGGGAGCAGTTCTTC.

The chain employs TRBV19 and TRBJ2-6, with D tentatively TRBD2 (5 bases). V gave up 3 bases and J gave up 3 bases, with 15 bases separating them. Germline V CDR1 and CDR2: LNHDA, SQIVND (reference sequence). This CDR3 spans 17 amino acids. The DNA for the CDR3 is TGTGCCAGTAGTATGAGGGCGAAACCTCTTGGGGCCAACGTCCTGACTTTC. This encodes CASSMRAKPLGANVLTF.

The chain employs TRBV5-1 and TRBJ1-3, with D unresolved. Germline lookup yields CDR1 SGHRS and CDR2 YFSETQ. Trimming took 4 bases from V and 0 from J, leaving 11 bases between them. The CDR3 contains 15 residues. The CDR3 DNA reads TGCGCCAGCAGCAGCGACGGGAGCTCTGGAAACACCATATATTTT. Amino acid sequence: CASSSDGSSGNTIYF.

The V call is TRBV5-1, the J call TRBJ2-7; the match to TRBD1 covers 9 bases. Trimming removed 4 bases from V and 7 bases from J; junction bases left unmatched: 9. CDR3 length equals 14 residues. The V gene's germline CDR1 is SGHRS and CDR2 YFSETQ. The CDR3 loop is CASSVGTGIREQYF. The CDR3 bases are TGCGCCAGCAGCGTCGGGACAGGGATCCGGGAGCAGTACTTC.

On this clone itself: Mismatch with germline at one junction end may stem from a read error. The rearrangement uses TRBV7-7 and TRBJ2-2; perhaps TRBD2 as D (6 bases). Germline-derived CDR1 and CDR2 are SSHAT and FNYEAQ (reference sequence). CDR3 size: 14 residues. The CDR3 sequence: CASSFSGAPGELFF. CDR3 DNA: TGTGCTAGCAGCTTTTCGGGAGCCCCCGGGGAGCTGTTTTTT.